The 29 T cell receptor beta chains below all came from one sample that was sequenced in a study of beta chain features in type 1 diabetes. The whole isolated RNA underwent reverse transcription, so sequencing captured expressed TCRB transcripts. Data came from immunoSEQ multiplex PCR; TCRdb stores just in-frame clones and leaves some out. This sample has around 250,000 clones; 13% to 15% occur once, and the top ten carry around 0.03%. Sequencing was done on a sample of naive CD4+ T cells from blood. These receptors all come from a woman in her 40s in good health.

In this sample, this clone turned up a few times. This sequence joins TRBV19 and TRBJ2-7, with 8 bases aligning to TRBD1. Germline CDR1 is LNHDA and CDR2 is SQIVND (reference sequence). The CDR3 loop spans 16 amino acids. Losses at the gene ends were 5 bases for V and 2 bases for J; bases not matched to a gene: 11. The CDR3 region has the DNA TGTGCCAGTAGTTTCTCCCGGGACAGGCCTACCTACGAGCAGTACTTC. Its protein product is CASSFSRDRPTYEQYF.

A remark on this clone: Other DNA variants within this sample encode the same CDR3. This chain joins TRBV7-9 and TRBJ2-1, with 11 bases fitting TRBD2. J gave up 4 bases and V 4 bases, and 3 bases lay outside the gene matches. Germline V gives CDR1 SEHNR, CDR2 FQNEAQ (reference sequence). The CDR3 is made up of 15 amino acids. The CDR3 DNA follows: TGTGCCAGCAGCTCTAGCGGGGGGCCTTACAATGAGCAGTTCTTC. It translates to CASSSSGGPYNEQFF.

V is TRBV19 and J is TRBJ2-4, with 7 bases identical to TRBD1. The CDR3 has 15 residues. V gave up 6 bases and J gave up 0 bases; unmatched junction bases: 5. Looked up from germline, CDR1 is LNHDA and CDR2 is SQIVND (reference sequence). Written as DNA, the CDR3 is TGTGCCAGTAGACGGGGACAGCTAGCCAAAAACATTCAGTACTTC. This translates into CASRRGQLAKNIQYF.

The rearrangement links TRBV9 to TRBJ2-3; 10 nucleotides line up with TRBD1. V was pared by 4 bases and J by 1 base, with 9 bases of the junction left unmatched. The CDR3 is made up of 17 amino acids. Germline CDR1 reads SGDLS; CDR2 reads YYNGEE. As DNA, the CDR3 is TGTGCCAGCAGCCCTACGACAGGGGGCGTAGGCACAGATACGCAGTATTTT. Translation gives CASSPTTGGVGTDTQYF.

This clone occurred a few times. This chain connects TRBV6-1 to TRBJ2-7; 10 bases agree with TRBD1. From germline, CDR1 is MNHNS and CDR2 SASEGT. The CDR3 runs 13 residues. V shed 8 bases and J 9 bases; nucleotides not matched to a gene: 10. The CDR3 region has the DNA TGTGCCAGCGGGGGACAGGGGAACTTCGCGCAGTACTTC. Its protein is CASGGQGNFAQYF.

This clone was counted between two and nine times. The rearrangement uses TRBV5-6 and TRBJ2-5; no firm D call. CDR1 and CDR2 from the germline V gene are SGHDT and YYEEEE. V lost 1 base to trimming and J lost 2 bases, with 9 bases between them. There are 14 residues in the CDR3. CDR3 DNA: TGTGCCAGCAGCTTGCGTGCAGTTCAAGAGACCCAGTACTTC. As protein: CASSLRAVQETQYF.

The chain employs TRBV7-9 and TRBJ1-1, with D hard to call. From germline, CDR1 is SEHNR and CDR2 FQNEAQ (reference sequence). The V gene lost 1 base and the J gene lost 6 bases, with 6 bases spanning the gap. There are 12 residues in the CDR3. CDR3 coding DNA: TGTGCCAGCAGCTTAGGTCTTGCTGAAGCTTTCTTT. Its translation is CASSLGLAEAFF.

The rearrangement links TRBV11-2 to TRBJ2-3; no firm D call. V lost 4 bases and J 0 bases, leaving 23 bases between the germline ends. CDR1 is SGHAT and CDR2 is FQNNGV in the germline V gene. The CDR3 extends over 19 amino acids. The CDR3 loop is CASSSLVTGWALSTDTQYF. The CDR3 DNA follows: TGTGCCAGCAGCTCATTAGTTACTGGGTGGGCTTTAAGCACAGATACGCAGTATTTT.

The chain carries TRBV12-5 and TRBJ2-3; 7 positions match TRBD1. Germline V gene data show CDR1 as LGHNT and CDR2 as FRNRAP. Unmatched junction bases numbered 6, after V lost 5 bases and J lost 4 bases. There are 14 residues in the CDR3. The CDR3 spells CASGLGDSSDTQYF. In DNA, the CDR3 is TGTGCTAGTGGTCTCGGGGACAGCTCAGATACGCAGTATTTT.

This chain links TRBV4-3 with TRBJ2-2, with 11 nucleotides matching TRBD1. CDR1 and CDR2 (germline): LGHNA, YSLEER. CDR3 size: 16 residues. Trimming at V came to 2 bases and at J to 6 bases, leaving 5 bases not matched to a gene. The CDR3 nucleotides read TGCGCCAGCAGCCAACCACTGGGACAGGGGGCCGGGGAGCTGTTTTTT. Residues: CASSQPLGQGAGELFF.

This clone was seen more than once but under ten times. The CDR3 region has the DNA TGTGCCAGCAGTCTGGACAGGGTAGGCGACGAGCAGTACTTC. Its translation is CASSLDRVGDEQYF. The chain uses TRBV6-5 and TRBJ2-7; 8 bases line up with TRBD1. CDR1 is MNHEY and CDR2 is SVGAGI in the germline V gene. V shed 5 bases and J 5 bases; nucleotides not matched to a gene: 8. This CDR3 region has 14 residues.

This clone was seen a handful of times. The genes are TRBV5-1 and TRBJ2-5; possibly TRBD2 for D (6 bases). The CDR3 is made up of 15 amino acids. Trimming stripped 0 bases from V and 2 bases from J, with 11 bases between. Germline V lookup: CDR1 SGHRS, CDR2 YFSETQ. CDR3 nucleotides: TGCGCCAGCAGCTTGGTGCGGGGCGGACAAGAGACCCAGTACTTC. Residues: CASSLVRGGQETQYF.

This clone was seen more than once but under ten times. The DNA of the CDR3 is TGTGCCAGCTCACCAGGGCTAGCGGGAGAGCAAGAGACCCAGTACTTC. It specifies CASSPGLAGEQETQYF. This sequence joins TRBV18 and TRBJ2-5; 10 bases agree with TRBD2. J lost 2 bases, V lost 2 bases, and 5 bases had no gene match. The CDR3 is 16 residues long. The germline CDR1 and CDR2 sequences are KGHSH and LQKENI.

This clone has only a few counts. The V gene is TRBV9, the J gene TRBJ2-3; D unresolved. The CDR3 runs 14 residues. The V end lost 0 bases, the J end lost 2 bases, and 7 bases lay between the germline ends. Looked up from germline, CDR1 is SGDLS and CDR2 is YYNGEE. CDR3 nucleotides: TGTGCCAGCAGCGTAGAGTGGGCCACAGATACGCAGTATTTT. It yields the protein CASSVEWATDTQYF.

V usage is TRBV10-3 and J usage is TRBJ1-2; D is perhaps TRBD1 (5 bases). V was clipped by 1 base and J by 4 bases, with 10 bases between them. The CDR3 extends over 14 amino acids. Germline CDR1 reads ENHRY; CDR2 reads SYGVKD. The CDR3 DNA follows: TGTGCCATCAGTGAGTTTGGGGCCTCCTATGGCTACACCTTC. This translates into CAISEFGASYGYTF.

This clone was seen ten or more times. The chain couples TRBV15 to TRBJ1-1; D gene unclear. With 5 bases removed from V and 3 bases from J, the gap between germline ends came to 4 bases. Per germline, CDR1 LNHNV and CDR2 YYDKDF (reference sequence). The CDR3 length is 11 residues. This chain's CDR3 is CATSRDTEAFF. CDR3 DNA sequence: TGTGCCACCAGCCGGGACACTGAAGCTTTCTTT.

This clone was recorded a few times. The chain has TRBV15 and TRBJ2-3; 11 bases line up with TRBD2. Germline V gene data show CDR1 as LNHNV and CDR2 as YYDKDF (reference sequence). The length of the CDR3 is 16 residues. V was pared by 5 bases and J by 4 bases, with 8 bases of the junction left unmatched. The CDR3 bases are TGTGCCACCAGCCCGAGACTAGCGGGGTTCGCAGATACGCAGTATTTT. It encodes CATSPRLAGFADTQYF.

The chain is built from TRBV7-9 and TRBJ2-7, with 9 bases lining up with TRBD2. Germline V CDR1 and CDR2: SEHNR, FQNEAQ (reference sequence). CDR3 length: 15 amino acids. The ends lost 1 base at V and 0 bases at J; junction bases unmatched: 1. The CDR3 loop is CASSLGGLASYEQYF. CDR3 DNA sequence: TGTGCCAGCAGCTTAGGGGGACTAGCCTCCTACGAGCAGTACTTC.

V is TRBV5-1 and J is TRBJ2-3; 8 positions match TRBD2. With 2 bases clipped from V and 0 bases from J, the junction kept 14 bases outside the gene matches. In germline, CDR1 is SGHRS, CDR2 YFSETQ. CDR3 size: 19 residues. The CDR3 reads CASSLAGATSIASTDTQYF. The CDR3 coding sequence is TGCGCCAGCAGCTTAGCGGGGGCCACTTCAATCGCTAGCACAGATACGCAGTATTTT.

This clone was found a few times. The chain recombines TRBV9 with TRBJ2-6; D unresolved. From germline, CDR1 is SGDLS and CDR2 YYNGEE. CDR3 length equals 13 residues. V lost 0 bases and J 6 bases, leaving 4 bases between the germline ends. Here the CDR3 reads CASSVAEANVLTF. The CDR3, as DNA: TGTGCCAGCAGCGTAGCAGAGGCCAACGTCCTGACTTTC.

This clone was seen more than once but under ten times. The chain recombines TRBV28 with TRBJ1-4; 7 bases fit TRBD1. V lost 3 bases and J lost 8; bases outside the gene matches: 21. CDR3 length: 19 amino acids. Germline CDR1 reads MDHEN; CDR2 reads SYDVKM. The CDR3 region has the DNA TGTGCCAGCAGTTTTCCCAGGACGGACAGGCTCCGCGTTCGAGAAAAACTGTTTTTT. Translation: CASSFPRTDRLRVREKLFF.

V gene TRBV5-5 combines with J gene TRBJ2-6, with 7 bases fitting TRBD1. The CDR3 extends over 16 amino acids. Losses at the gene ends were 4 bases for V and 0 bases for J; bases not matched to a gene: 4. From germline, CDR1 is SGHKS and CDR2 YYEKEE (reference sequence). CDR3 loop: CASSQRTGSGANVLTF. CDR3 bases: TGTGCCAGCAGCCAAAGGACAGGCTCTGGGGCCAACGTCCTGACTTTC.

CDR3 protein: CASSVDPSSYNEQFF. The CDR3 bases are TGTGCCAGCAGCGTAGACCCGAGCTCCTACAATGAGCAGTTCTTC. This sequence joins TRBV9 and TRBJ2-1; D ambiguous. Trimming cost V 0 bases and J 0 bases, with 7 bases left between them. Germline CDR1 is SGDLS and CDR2 is YYNGEE. The CDR3 length is 15 residues.

The rearrangement uses TRBV7-8 and TRBJ2-1; maybe TRBD1 (6 bases). Trimming removed 1 base at V and 0 bases at J, with 25 bases between. The CDR3 spans 21 residues. Germline V lookup: CDR1 SGHVS, CDR2 FQNEAQ. In DNA form, the CDR3 reads TGTGCCAGCAGCTTAGTGGGAAACCGGGACACCTTTGGGAGCTCCTACAATGAGCAGTTCTTC. It is translated as CASSLVGNRDTFGSSYNEQFF.

This clone was counted a single time. The chain couples TRBV2 to TRBJ1-4; D ambiguous. Germline V lookup: CDR1 SNHLY, CDR2 FYNNEI. Between the trimmed V and J ends, which lost 2 bases and 7 bases, there was a span of 8 bases. CDR3 length equals 13 residues. CDR3 nucleotide sequence: TGTGCCAGCAGTGAATCCGTCCTTGAAAAACTGTTTTTT. This sequence encodes CASSESVLEKLFF.

V is TRBV2 and J is TRBJ1-2; 7 bases are shared with TRBD1. The CDR3 has 13 residues. Trimming at V came to 6 bases and at J to 2 bases, leaving 3 bases not matched to a gene. Per the germline V gene, CDR1 is SNHLY and CDR2 is FYNNEI. CDR3 region: CASRGQTNYGYTF. Here the CDR3 DNA reads TGTGCCAGCAGGGGACAGACAAACTATGGCTACACCTTC.

The chain links TRBV5-8 to TRBJ2-3; D possibly corresponds to TRBD2 (7 bases). The CDR3 consists of 13 residues. The germline V gene encodes CDR1 SGHTS and CDR2 YDEGEE. V dropped 3 bases and J dropped 9 bases, with 14 bases sitting between them. The CDR3 loop is CASSYEGGLTQYF. Written as DNA, the CDR3 is TGTGCCAGCAGCTATGAGGGGGGGCTCACGCAGTATTTT. Complete variable domain (other parts from reference TRBV5-8 and TRBJ2-3): EAGVTQSPTHLIKTRGQQATLRCSPISGHTSVYWYQQALGLGLQFLLWYDEGEERNRGNFPPRFSGRQFPNYSSELNVNALELEDSALYLCASSYEGGLTQYFGPGTRLTVL.

The chain has TRBV23-1 and TRBJ2-3; 7 positions match TRBD2. TRBV23-1 belongs to the ORF category, with a function that is uncertain. The trim removed 2 bases at V and 2 bases at J, leaving 13 bases unmatched. This CDR3 region has 18 residues. The CDR3 here is CASSQPKGWGDYTDTQYF. In nucleotides, the CDR3 is TGCGCCAGCAGTCAACCCAAGGGGTGGGGGGACTACACAGATACGCAGTATTTT.

This clone came up a few times. The chain couples TRBV6-6 to TRBJ1-6; 8 bases align to TRBD1. The CDR3 runs 15 residues. Germline values: CDR1 MNHNY, CDR2 SVGAGI (reference sequence). Germline trimming cut 6 bases from V and 7 bases from J; bases unmatched to any gene: 8. In DNA, the CDR3 is TGTGCCAGCAGAGCCGCCGGGACAGGCAATTCACCCCTCCACTTT. This codes for CASRAAGTGNSPLHF.